The clone carrying this TCR beta chain has just a few counts. The sample is drawn from a study of T cells in narcolepsy. Measured with immunoSEQ multiplex PCR; TCRdb has only the in-frame clones, and not every one. This sample has approximately 23,000 clones, with 70% to 90% found just once. The clonotype was recovered from a human donor in good health. Material for sequencing was memory (CD45RA-) CD4+ T cells from blood.

CDR3 amino acids: CASSYVFTQGGELFF. The CDR3 DNA reads as TGTGCCAGCAGTTACGTATTCACTCAGGGCGGGGAGCTGTTTTTT. The genes are TRBV6-5 and TRBJ2-2; possibly TRBD1 for D (5 bases). The ends were cut back, 2 bases at V and 7 bases at J, with 14 bases in the middle. CDR1 MNHEY and CDR2 SVGAGI come from the germline V gene. This CDR3 comprises 15 residues.